These 7 T cell receptor beta chains share one sample of origin, sequenced in a study of graft-versus-host responses after intestinal transplantation (dated by TCRdb to the early 2020s). These receptors' targets are unknown. Libraries were constructed by the immunoSEQ multiplex PCR assay. TCRdb stores this immuneACCESS table with in-frame sequences only. Part of the clones is absent; in the studies checked, under half of the shortfall reflects unresolved V genes, and no reason is known for the rest. The sample data list just under 85,000 clones, and approximately 90% of these were observed just once. The top ten constitute about 8% of the sample. The time point label, read with the paper, signifies: cells obtained before transplantation from donor or recipient. The source was unstimulated CD8+ T cells sorted from spleen or lymph node cells, collected before transplant. These receptors were collected from a human donor who was the organ donor for an intestinal transplant.

The V call is TRBV11-1, the J call TRBJ1-3; D call uncertain. The germline V and J ends were trimmed by 5 bases and 4 bases, with 18 bases remaining between them. Germline V gene data show CDR1 as SGHAT and CDR2 as FQDESV (reference sequence). The CDR3 spans 16 residues. CDR3 nucleotide sequence: TGTGCCAGCAGCCTGATTGCCGGGCCCGGGGGAAACACCATATATTTT. Translating gives CASSLIAGPGGNTIYF. Full variable domain (remainder filled in from reference TRBV11-1 and TRBJ1-3): EAEVAQSPRYKITEKSQAVAFWCDPISGHATLYWYRQILGQGPELLVQFQDESVVDDSQLPKDRFSAERLKGVDSTLKIQPAELGDSAMYLCASSLIAGPGGNTIYFGEGSWLTVV.

The chain uses TRBV2 and TRBJ2-2; D may be TRBD2 (6 bases). The CDR3 has 17 residues. Per the germline V gene, CDR1 is SNHLY and CDR2 is FYNNEI. The V end lost 8 bases, the J end lost 6 bases, and 25 bases lay between the germline ends. CDR3 nucleotide sequence: TGTGCCAGCGAGGGAGTGGAGGGGTTGGTCAAAGCCGGGGAGCTGTTTTTT. Its protein is CASEGVEGLVKAGELFF.

This rearrangement joins TRBV4-2 to TRBJ2-1; 11 nucleotides match TRBD2. V was clipped by 2 bases and J by 5 bases; unmatched bases: 2. Germline V gives CDR1 LGHNA, CDR2 YNFKEQ. This CDR3 has 15 amino acids. DNA of the CDR3: TGTGCCAGCAGCCAATCGGGACTAGCGGACAATGAGCAGTTCTTC. Its protein is CASSQSGLADNEQFF.

V and J are TRBV4-1 and TRBJ1-4; D is unclear. The CDR3 totals 18 residues. V was trimmed by 1 base and J by 1 base, leaving 16 bases between them. Germline loops: CDR1 MGHRA, CDR2 YSYEKL. In nucleotides, the CDR3 is TGCGCCAGCAGCCAAGTTACGGGGTTCGATATAACTAATGAAAAACTGTTTTTT. It is translated as CASSQVTGFDITNEKLFF.

The CDR3 loop reads CASNNGGNQPQHF. The CDR3 DNA reads as TGCGCCAGCAACAACGGGGGCAATCAGCCCCAGCATTTT. This rearrangement joins TRBV4-1 to TRBJ1-5; D gene unclear. V lost 7 bases and J lost 2, with 9 bases in between. CDR1 MGHRA and CDR2 YSYEKL come from the germline V gene. CDR3 length equals 13 residues.

This rearrangement joins TRBV13 to TRBJ2-5; D unclear. This CDR3 has 14 amino acids. Trimming removed 5 bases from V and 5 bases from J, with 15 bases in between. CDR1 is PRHDT, CDR2 FYEKMQ, per germline (reference sequence). CDR3 bases: TGTGCCAGCAGCACCGGTCCTATCCGGGAGACCCAGTACTTC. It encodes CASSTGPIRETQYF. Together with reference TRBV13 and TRBJ2-5, the CDR3 gives the full variable domain: AAGVIQSPRHLIKEKRETATLKCYPIPRHDTVYWYQQGPGQDPQFLISFYEKMQSDKGSIPDRFSAQQFSDYHSELNMSSLELGDSALYFCASSTGPIRETQYFGPGTRLLVL.

V is TRBV11-2 and J is TRBJ1-4; D gene uncertain. The V end was cut by 1 base, the J end by 8 bases, with 11 bases between. Germline V gives CDR1 SGHAT, CDR2 FQNNGV. The CDR3 runs to 14 residues. CDR3 residues: CASSLGYGREKLFF. The CDR3 DNA reads as TGTGCCAGCAGCTTAGGTTATGGGCGAGAAAAACTGTTTTTT.